The next 2 T cell receptor beta chains were all read from a single sample in a study of control samples from healthy donors and cancer patients. TCRdb's copy holds only in-frame clones and misses some; the assay was immunoSEQ multiplex PCR. Here the sample spans some 150,000 clones, about 90% being singletons. Sequencing was performed on blood. All receptors come from a man younger than 35 in good health.

The gene calls are TRBV30 and TRBJ2-1, with D tentatively TRBD1 or TRBD2 (5 bases each). The germline V gene has CDR1 GTSNPN and CDR2 SVGIG (reference sequence). The germline V and J ends were trimmed by 4 bases and 9 bases, with 10 bases remaining between them. The length of the CDR3 is 11 residues. The CDR3 sequence: CAWNRGFEQFF. CDR3 nucleotides: TGTGCCTGGAATCGGGGCTTTGAGCAGTTCTTC. Combining the CDR3 with reference TRBV30 and TRBJ2-1 gives the whole variable domain SQTIHQWPATLVQPVGSPLSLECTVEGTSNPNLYWYRQAAGRGLQLLFYSVGIGQISSEVPQNLSASRPQDRQFILSSKKLLLSDSGFYLCAWNRGFEQFFGPGTRLTVL.

The V call is TRBV19, the J call TRBJ2-3, with D unclear. This CDR3 region has 14 residues. The germline gives CDR1 LNHDA, CDR2 SQIVND (reference sequence). Trimming removed 6 bases at V and 2 bases at J, with 12 bases between. CDR3: CASRFRVPTDTQYF. Here the CDR3 DNA reads TGTGCCAGTAGGTTCAGAGTACCCACAGATACGCAGTATTTT.